These 4 T cell receptor beta chains came from one sample sequenced in a study of T cell repertoires in cytomegalovirus infection. TCRdb re-called the reads with MiXCR, one entry per CDR3 protein. The top ten clones hold around 25% of a sample with almost 550,000 distinct CDR3 sequences, 15% to 20% of them seen once. The sequenced sample consisted of CD8+ T cells from PBMCs. The receptors were gathered from a human donor in good health (CMV status not recorded). Some clones in this sample may be carry-over from other donors' samples.

This clonotype was seen only a few times. This chain uses TRBV12-5 with TRBJ1-1; D remains ambiguous. Germline loops: CDR1 LGHNT, CDR2 FRNRAP. The ends were cut back, 5 bases at V and 5 bases at J, with 9 bases in the middle. This CDR3 contains 12 residues. The CDR3 DNA is TGTGCTAGTGGTATAGCGGAGACTGAAGCTTTCTTT. Protein: CASGIAETEAFF.

This clonotype was counted ten times or more. This chain joins TRBV7-6 and TRBJ2-7; maybe TRBD2 (6 bases). V lost 1 base, J lost 3 bases, and 16 bases lay in between. Germline-derived CDR1 and CDR2 are SGHVS and FNYEAQ. The CDR3 is 16 amino acids. The CDR3 region has the DNA TGTGCCAGCAGCTTAGACTTTGGGGGGACCAACTACGAGCAGTACTTC. This gives the protein CASSLDFGGTNYEQYF.

Notes on this clonotype: This may stem from a read error, because a much larger clone lies one nucleotide away. V is TRBV7-9 and J is TRBJ1-2; the match to TRBD1 covers 7 bases. Germline V gene data show CDR1 as SEHNR and CDR2 as FQNEAQ (reference sequence). This CDR3 is built from 14 residues. CDR3 in amino acids: CASSSTGTDYDYTF. Here the CDR3 DNA reads TGTGCCAGCAGCTCCACAGGGACAGATTATGACTACACCTTC. The full variable domain, in which reference TRBV7-9 and TRBJ1-2 provide the parts outside the CDR3, is DTGVSQNPRHKITKRGQNVTFRCDPISEHNRLYWYRQTLGQGPEFLTYFQNEAQLEKSRLLSDRFSAERPKGSFSTLEIQRTEQGDSAMYLCASSSTGTDYDYTFGSGTRLTVV.

This clonotype was recorded at least ten times. The chain recombines TRBV19 with TRBJ2-2; 11 nucleotides match TRBD1. Per germline, CDR1 LNHDA and CDR2 SQIVND (reference sequence). V dropped 3 bases and J dropped 5; count of bases not matched to a gene: 2. The CDR3 length is 15 residues. The DNA of the CDR3 is TGTGCCAGTAGTATGGACAGGGGGCTTACCGGGGAGCTGTTTTTT. This codes for CASSMDRGLTGELFF.